Each of the 14 T cell receptor beta chains below was sequenced from the same sample in a study of T cells in Graves' hyperthyroidism and ophthalmopathy. The TCR beta CDR3 regions underwent amplification using RNA transcripts as the source. Primed by the HTBI set, a first-round RT-PCR was run on the TCR CDR3. TCRdb reprocessed the multiplex PCR reads via MiXCR and lists one record per CDR3 protein. The table lists about 640,000 distinct CDR3 sequences, about 14% of them singletons. The sample comprised blood. Source of these receptors: a woman aged 45-59 years with Graves' ophthalmopathy.

The chain employs TRBV7-9 and TRBJ2-1; 10 bases are shared with TRBD1. This CDR3 has 15 residues. Looked up from germline, CDR1 is SEHNR and CDR2 is FQNEAQ (reference sequence). J lost 6 bases, V lost 4 bases, and 6 bases had no gene match. In DNA form, the CDR3 reads TGTGCCAGCAGCTATAACCGGGACAGGGGCAATGAGCAGTTCTTC. This sequence encodes CASSYNRDRGNEQFF.

The chain links TRBV6-2 or TRBV6-3 to TRBJ2-7; 12 bases match TRBD2. CDR1 and CDR2 (germline): MNHEY, SVGEGT. The CDR3 extends over 17 amino acids. V shed 6 bases and J 4 bases; nucleotides not matched to a gene: 13. The CDR3 DNA reads TGTGCCAGCAGCCCCGGGACTAGCGGGCTCGGGGCATACGAGCAGTACTTC. Protein product: CASSPGTSGLGAYEQYF.

This clonotype occurred many times. The V call is TRBV6-1, the J call TRBJ1-1; no clear D gene. The CDR3 totals 13 residues. The germline V gene encodes CDR1 MNHNS and CDR2 SASEGT. V was trimmed by 5 bases and J by 0 bases, leaving 7 bases between them. The CDR3 here is CASSYTLNTEAFF. The CDR3 bases are TGTGCCAGCAGTTACACCCTGAACACTGAAGCTTTCTTT.

A word on this clonotype: Being one base from a much bigger clone, this may be a read error. This chain uses TRBV6-5 with TRBJ2-7; possible D gene TRBD2, 5 bases. Germline loops: CDR1 MNHEY, CDR2 SVGAGI. Trimming removed 0 bases from V and 3 bases from J, with 15 bases in between. The CDR3 length is 16 residues. This CDR3 is CASSYSRTGGIYEQYF. The DNA of the CDR3 is TGTGCCAGCAGTTACTCGAGGACTGGAGGAATCTACGAGCAGTACTTC.

In this sample, this clonotype turned up many times. CDR3 sequence: CASTQWGVAGDGTDTQYF. CDR3 coding DNA: TGTGCCAGCACCCAATGGGGGGTCGCGGGAGACGGCACAGATACGCAGTATTTT. This chain links TRBV11-2 with TRBJ2-3; 7 bases line up with TRBD2. CDR3 size: 18 residues. The V gene's germline CDR1 is SGHAT and CDR2 FQNNGV. The junction had 17 bases not matched to a gene; V was cut back by 7 bases and J by 1 base.

With regard to this clonotype: Relative to the germline gene, one junction end is altered; a read error may explain this. The chain carries TRBV10-3 and TRBJ1-1; D uncertain. The CDR3 loop spans 13 amino acids. Germline loops: CDR1 ENHRY, CDR2 SYGVKD. The CDR3 protein is CATKEYTDPEALF. CDR3 DNA sequence: TGTGCCACCAAGGAATACACTGACCCTGAAGCTCTCTTT.

This chain uses TRBV15 with TRBJ2-7; D not certain. Trimming removed 5 bases at V and 0 bases at J, with 11 bases between. Germline-derived CDR1 and CDR2 are LNHNV and YYDKDF (reference sequence). The CDR3 totals 14 residues. Here the CDR3 reads CATSPDRFSYEQYF. CDR3 DNA: TGTGCCACCAGCCCTGACCGATTCTCCTACGAGCAGTACTTC.

This clonotype occurred a few times. Given a much more abundant clone one base away, this may be a read error. V gene TRBV30 combines with J gene TRBJ2-2; maybe TRBD2 (6 bases). CDR3 length: 15 residues. Germline lookup yields CDR1 GTSNPN and CDR2 SVGIG (reference sequence). This CDR3 reads CAWKVGTSFTRELFF. The CDR3 DNA reads TGTGCCTGGAAAGTAGGAACTAGCTTCACCCGGGAGCTGTTTTTT.

This clonotype was detected only once. This may be a read error: a much more frequent sequence differs by one nucleotide. V and J are TRBV7-2 and TRBJ1-2; perhaps TRBD1 as D (6 bases). CDR3 length: 13 amino acids. The V gene's germline CDR1 is SGHTA and CDR2 FQGNSA. V gave up 5 bases and J gave up 5 bases, with 12 bases separating them. Here the CDR3 DNA reads TGTGCCAGCAGCCGGAAGGGGGAATATGGCTACACCTTC. This encodes CASSRKGEYGYTF.

Concerning this clonotype itself: A much larger clone sits a single nucleotide away, making a read error possible. The chain couples TRBV20-1 to TRBJ2-7, with 8 positions matching TRBD1. In germline, CDR1 is DFQATT, CDR2 SNEGSKA (reference sequence). Trimming took 6 bases from V and 7 from J; bases not matched to a gene: 5. The CDR3 has 11 amino acids. This CDR3 reads CSASRGLEQYF. In nucleotides, the CDR3 is TGCAGTGCGAGCAGGGGGCTTGAGCAGTACTTC.

In its sample, this clonotype was seen many times. The chain uses TRBV20-1 and TRBJ2-3; the match to TRBD2 covers 7 bases. V lost 5 bases to trimming and J lost 2 bases; unmatched junction nucleotides: 7. The CDR3 is made up of 14 amino acids. Germline V gene sequence: CDR1 DFQATT, CDR2 SNEGSKA (reference sequence). CDR3 nucleotide sequence: TGCAGTGCTGGGGCCGGGAGGTACACAGATACGCAGTATTTT. Translation gives CSAGAGRYTDTQYF.

The chain employs TRBV29-1 and TRBJ1-4; the D gene is possibly TRBD1 (5 bases). This CDR3 is 13 amino acids long. Germline V gene sequence: CDR1 SQVTM, CDR2 ANQGSEA. The ends were cut back, 4 bases at V and 7 bases at J, with 13 bases in the middle. The CDR3 DNA sequence: TGCAGCGTTGTAGGTCAGGGCAGTGAAAAACTGTTTTTT. Its protein is CSVVGQGSEKLFF.

This clonotype has ten or more counts. The V gene is TRBV6-2 or TRBV6-3, the J gene TRBJ2-7; 11 bases are shared with TRBD1. The V and J ends lost 6 bases and 3 bases, in that order; junction bases with no gene match: 13. The CDR3 sequence is 17 residues long. In germline, CDR1 is MNHEY, CDR2 SVGEGT. CDR3 region: CASRLPPPGTGGYEQYF. DNA for the CDR3: TGTGCCAGCAGACTCCCCCCGCCCGGGACAGGGGGCTACGAGCAGTACTTC.

The CDR3 nucleotides are TGTGCCAGCAGTTACCTTGGGAGGGCCGGAGGAGAGACCCAGTACTTC. Protein product: CASSYLGRAGGETQYF. The rearrangement uses TRBV6-5 and TRBJ2-5; 7 bases are shared with TRBD2. The CDR3 contains 16 residues. Germline lookup yields CDR1 MNHEY and CDR2 SVGAGI. V lost 2 bases, J lost 4 bases, and 10 bases stayed unmatched.